This TCR beta chain was retrieved from a study of shared clonotypes between healthy human individuals. Study-wide results and limits: It was the few donors that limited the genetic and exposure-history diversity represented. A generally larger estimated richness was seen in naive subsets than in memory subsets.

Concerning this clone: The antigen is unknown.

Germline V gene data show CDR1 as SGHDN and CDR2 as FVKESK. This CDR3 is 16 amino acids long. V lost 4 bases, J lost 1 base, and 7 bases stayed unmatched. The method was immunoSEQ multiplex PCR; TCRdb's version includes in-frame clones alone and lacks a portion of them. The repertoire holds 550,000 to 750,000 clones, just under 97% seen once, with about 0.11% in the top ten. CD45RO-negative cells were positively selected for CCR7, leaving out terminally differentiated effector memory CD45RA+ cells. The source material was naive CD8+ T cells sorted from blood. The TCR comes from a woman in her twenties or thirties in good health. The chain recombines TRBV14 with TRBJ2-3; 8 bases line up with TRBD1. As DNA, the CDR3 is TGTGCCAGCAGCCCAAGGACAGGGTCGGGCACAGATACGCAGTATTTT. Protein product: CASSPRTGSGTDTQYF.